These T cell receptor beta chains were read from a single sample in a study of T cell repertoires in aging, cancer and after chemotherapy. One entry per CDR3 protein results from TCRdb running MiXCR on the multiplex PCR reads. The table has more than 10,000 distinct CDR3 sequences, less than 30% seen once; the top ten hold less than 3%. Material for sequencing was blood. The receptors originated from a human donor in good health. CDR3s include the opening cysteine and the closing phenylalanine or tryptophan.

TRBJ1-1 | TRBV19 | CASSQRRSTEAFF
TRBJ1-6 | TRBV7-2 | CASSLGGQPWSPLHF
TRBJ1-5 | TRBV6-4 | CASSLDRGNQPQHF
TRBJ1-2 | TRBV28 | CASSLMATPYGYTF
TRBJ1-2 | TRBV29-1 | CSVGLQAQAYGYTF
TRBJ2-3 | TRBV6-4 | CASSEVASGGTDTQYF
TRBJ1-2 | TRBV7-9 | CASSSLLTQGGQLYGYTF
TRBJ2-3 | TRBV5-1 | CASRNRGSSTDTQYF
TRBJ1-6 | TRBV20-1 | CSARVGAEVSPLHF
TRBJ1-4 | TRBV29-1 | CSTTNRAGEKLFF
TRBJ2-3 | TRBV5-4 | CASSSGLAGGSSTDTQYF
TRBJ1-2 | TRBV5-6 | CASSLGDGLNYGYTF
TRBJ2-4 | TRBV6-1 | CASSVTSGGIDIQYF
TRBJ2-5 | TRBV6-6 | CASVMGQGQGSRETQYF
TRBJ1-1 | TRBV10-3 | CAISERGAGTEAFF
TRBJ2-5 | TRBV28 | CASSYRETQYF
TRBJ1-4 | TRBV7-9 | CASSYRELNEKLFF
TRBJ2-2 | TRBV6-5 | CASSYGAASNTGELFF
TRBJ2-2 | TRBV6-5 | CASSYRGEGELFF
TRBJ1-4 | TRBV20-1 | CSASDPRVGEKLFF
TRBJ2-3 | TRBV7-6 | CASSLTGGTDTQYF
TRBJ2-3 | TRBV5-6 | CASSLDYIRADTQYF
TRBJ1-2 | TRBV28 | CASKGGDGYTF
TRBJ2-5 | TRBV7-2 | CASSSHEKTQYF
TRBJ1-5 | TRBV28 | CASSLGREGHF
TRBJ1-2 | TRBV27 | CASSPPGQGLYGYTF